Sequencing of this T cell receptor (beta chain) was carried out in a study of blood T cell repertoires in COVID-19. Overall study: From the United States, Italy and Spain came samples of acute and convalescent COVID-19.

This clone is a singleton in its sample. In the authors' workflow: Estimation of nucleated cell counts relied on the amplification of reference gene primers. Assay used: immunoSEQ multiplex PCR; TCRdb lists only in-frame clones, some missing. V, J and clone size were drawn from that table, and D and trimming were deduced from the DNA. The sample consists of more than 85,000 clones, just over 90% of them appearing once. The CDR3 sequence is 14 residues long. The V gene lost 5 bases and the J gene lost 1 base, with 12 bases spanning the gap. The germline V gene has CDR1 SNHLY and CDR2 FYNNEI. The J gene is TRBJ2-7, the V gene TRBV2; D perhaps matches TRBD2 (6 bases). The sample taken for sequencing was peripheral blood. This clonotype originated in a man in his sixties with acute or convalescent COVID-19. CDR3 residues: CASSPSSASYEQYF. The CDR3, as DNA: TGTGCCAGCAGTCCTTCTAGCGCATCCTACGAGCAGTACTTC. The full variable domain, completed using reference TRBV2 and TRBJ2-7, is EPEVTQTPSHQVTQMGQEVILRCVPISNHLYFYWYRQILGQKVEFLVSFYNNEISEKSEIFDDQFSVERPDGSNFTLKIRSTKLEDSAMYFCASSPSSASYEQYFGPGTRLTVT.